These 3 T cell receptor beta chains were all obtained from the same sample, sequenced in a study of T cell responses to AZD1222 COVID-19 vaccine. The protocol was immunoSEQ multiplex PCR, while the TCRdb copy is restricted to in-frame clones and leaves out a portion. The table records roughly 140,000 clones, 91% of them present only once. The specimen was peripheral blood, collected on day 0 of AZD1222 vaccination. The receptors were sampled from an adult in good health.

V is TRBV6-5 and J is TRBJ1-1, with 7 bases fitting TRBD1. This CDR3 region has 15 residues. Germline loops: CDR1 MNHEY, CDR2 SVGAGI. V was pared by 5 bases and J by 1 base, with 7 bases of the junction left unmatched. The CDR3 protein is CASSPGGKGNTEAFF. The CDR3 nucleotides are TGTGCCAGCAGTCCAGGGGGGAAAGGGAACACTGAAGCTTTCTTT.

V gene TRBV9 combines with J gene TRBJ1-4; a weak D match, TRBD1 (6 bases). The germline gives CDR1 SGDLS, CDR2 YYNGEE. V was clipped by 4 bases and J by 5 bases, with 21 bases between them. The length of the CDR3 is 17 residues. This CDR3 is CASSPTGTGIPNEKLFF. In nucleotides, the CDR3 is TGTGCCAGCAGCCCCACAGGGACCGGTATCCCAAATGAAAAACTGTTTTTT.

The V call is TRBV6-6, the J call TRBJ1-6; D may be TRBD1 (6 bases). CDR3 length: 12 residues. V was clipped by 6 bases and J by 12 bases, with 12 bases between them. Germline V gene data show CDR1 as MNHNY and CDR2 as SVGAGI (reference sequence). In DNA, the CDR3 is TGTGCCAGCAGGCGAGAGGGGGAACCCCTCCACTTT. This translates into CASRREGEPLHF.